Following are 12 T cell receptor beta chains from one sample sequenced in a study of T cell changes during pregnancy in multiple sclerosis (dated by TCRdb to between 2017 and 2020). Library generation was performed with the immunoSEQ multiplex PCR assay. TCRdb took this table from immuneACCESS and kept in-frame rearrangements with V and J called. Such tables lack part of the clones; where checked against another copy, unresolved V genes explain under half of the gap, and the rest is unexplained. This sample holds about 68,000 clones; about 91% were observed only once. The ten largest clones capture 2% to 2.5% of the sample. The sample was peripheral blood, taken in the first trimester of pregnancy. The source is a female donor with multiple sclerosis, enrolled in a pregnancy study.

This chain connects TRBV30 to TRBJ2-3; TRBD1 matches 7 bases. V trimming: 0 bases; J trimming: 4 bases; junction bases outside the gene matches: 7. Germline assignment: CDR1 GTSNPN and CDR2 SVGIG (reference sequence). This CDR3 is 15 amino acids long. The CDR3 here is CAWSVQGSRADTQYF. The CDR3 region has the DNA TGTGCCTGGAGTGTACAGGGGAGTCGGGCAGATACGCAGTATTTT. Combining the CDR3 with reference TRBV30 and TRBJ2-3 gives the whole variable domain SQTIHQWPATLVQPVGSPLSLECTVEGTSNPNLYWYRQAAGRGLQLLFYSVGIGQISSEVPQNLSASRPQDRQFILSSKKLLLSDSGFYLCAWSVQGSRADTQYFGPGTRLTVL.

The chain carries TRBV5-1 and TRBJ2-3, with 9 bases aligning to TRBD1. The CDR3 is 16 amino acids. V lost 0 bases, J lost 2 bases, and 4 bases stayed unmatched. The germline V gene encodes CDR1 SGHRS and CDR2 YFSETQ. The CDR3 DNA is TGCGCCAGCAGCTTGGTAGGGACAGGGTACACAGATACGCAGTATTTT. Its protein is CASSLVGTGYTDTQYF.

The chain couples TRBV5-4 to TRBJ2-3, with a tentative D call TRBD2 (5 bases). Germline CDR1 and CDR2: SGHNT and YYREEE (reference sequence). Trimming shortened V by 2 bases and J by 3 bases, and 7 bases separated the two germline ends. The CDR3 runs to 13 residues. The CDR3 spells CASSFLATDTQYF. CDR3 DNA: TGTGCCAGCAGCTTTCTAGCAACAGATACGCAGTATTTT. The variable domain in full, with the rest retrieved from reference TRBV5-4 and TRBJ2-3, is ETGVTQSPTHLIKTRGQQVTLRCSSQSGHNTVSWYQQALGQGPQFIFQYYREEENGRGNFPPRFSGLQFPNYSSELNVNALELDDSALYLCASSFLATDTQYFGPGTRLTVL.

V is TRBV10-3 and J is TRBJ2-1; weak D call: TRBD2 (7 bases). Germline V gene sequence: CDR1 ENHRY, CDR2 SYGVKD. Trimming left V 10 bases short and J 8 bases short, with 27 bases between. This CDR3 region has 16 residues. The CDR3 DNA follows: TGTGCCACGGGGGCAGGGGCCCTCCAGCGGGACCATGAGCAGTTCTTC. Its translation: CATGAGALQRDHEQFF.

The chain links TRBV7-2 to TRBJ2-3; 10 bases align to TRBD2. There are 15 residues in the CDR3. Trimming cost V 5 bases and J 3 bases; bases outside gene matches: 5. The V gene's germline CDR1 is SGHTA and CDR2 FQGNSA. The CDR3 DNA follows: TGTGCCAGCAGCCCCGGGACTAGCGTTACAGATACGCAGTATTTT. Translated, it gives CASSPGTSVTDTQYF.

V and J are TRBV1 and TRBJ1-4. TRBV1 is a recognized pseudogene. The CDR3 runs 16 residues. The CDR3 reads CTSSQEIGRVREKLFF. In DNA, the CDR3 is TGCACCAGCAGCCAAGAGATAGGGAGAGTTCGTGAAAAACTGTTTTTT.

V gene TRBV29-1 combines with J gene TRBJ1-2; D unclear. V dropped 0 bases and J dropped 4 bases, with 9 bases sitting between them. The CDR3 is 13 residues long. CDR1 is SQVTM and CDR2 is ANQGSEA in the germline V gene. CDR3 in DNA: TGCAGCGTTGAAGAGGGTGGCGGCTATGGCTACACCTTC. It translates to CSVEEGGGYGYTF.

The rearrangement joins TRBV10-3 to TRBJ1-2; D perhaps matches TRBD1 (6 bases). From germline, CDR1 is ENHRY and CDR2 SYGVKD. The CDR3 is made up of 13 amino acids. With 8 bases removed from V and 5 bases from J, the gap between germline ends came to 15 bases. DNA for the CDR3: TGTGCCATCCTGAGGACAGATCAATATGGCTACACCTTC. Residues: CAILRTDQYGYTF.

This chain links TRBV19 with TRBJ2-1; D may be TRBD2 (5 bases). Germline V gene data show CDR1 as LNHDA and CDR2 as SQIVND (reference sequence). The CDR3 totals 14 residues. Trimming removed 3 bases at V and 5 bases at J, with 11 bases between. The CDR3: CASSILATHNEQFF. CDR3 bases: TGTGCCAGTAGTATTCTAGCAACCCACAATGAGCAGTTCTTC.

CDR3 amino acids: CASSVGSGGSEKLFF. The CDR3 region has the DNA TGTGCCAGCAGCGTAGGGAGTGGTGGAAGTGAAAAACTGTTTTTT. The chain is built from TRBV9 and TRBJ1-4; D call uncertain. From germline, CDR1 is SGDLS and CDR2 YYNGEE. V gave up 0 bases and J gave up 7 bases, with 13 bases separating them. This CDR3 has 15 amino acids.

The V gene is TRBV11-3, the J gene TRBJ2-2; D remains ambiguous. Germline V gene data show CDR1 as SGHNT and CDR2 as YENEEA. CDR3 length equals 13 residues. V gave up 5 bases and J gave up 4 bases, with 8 bases separating them. The CDR3 sequence: CASSIHSTGELFF. The CDR3 DNA follows: TGTGCCAGCAGCATTCACAGCACCGGGGAGCTGTTTTTT.

The V call is TRBV7-9, the J call TRBJ2-3; D may be TRBD2 (6 bases). V lost 3 bases to trimming and J lost 8 bases, with 15 bases between them. The CDR3 sequence is 14 residues long. Germline-derived CDR1 and CDR2 are SEHNR and FQNEAQ (reference sequence). CDR3 sequence (DNA): TGTGCCAGCAGCTTCTCCGGGACTCAGGGTACGCAGTATTTT. This sequence encodes CASSFSGTQGTQYF.